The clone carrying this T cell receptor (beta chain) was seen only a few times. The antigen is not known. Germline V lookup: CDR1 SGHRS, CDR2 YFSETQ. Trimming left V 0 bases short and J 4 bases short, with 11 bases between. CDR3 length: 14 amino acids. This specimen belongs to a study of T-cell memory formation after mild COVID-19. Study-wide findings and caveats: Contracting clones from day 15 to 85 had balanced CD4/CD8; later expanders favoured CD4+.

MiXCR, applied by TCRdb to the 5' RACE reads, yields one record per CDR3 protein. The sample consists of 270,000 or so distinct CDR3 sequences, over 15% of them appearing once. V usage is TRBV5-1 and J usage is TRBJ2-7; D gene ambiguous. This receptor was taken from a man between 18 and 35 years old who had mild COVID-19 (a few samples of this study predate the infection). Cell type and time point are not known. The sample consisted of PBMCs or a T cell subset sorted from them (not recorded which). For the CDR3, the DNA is TGCGCCAGCAGCTTGGAACGGTCCTCATACGAGCAGTACTTC. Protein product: CASSLERSSYEQYF.